This T cell receptor (beta chain) was observed in a study of blood T cell repertoires in COVID-19. Overall study context: Whether acute or convalescent, the COVID-19 samples came from the United States, Italy and Spain.

Under the authors' procedure: Reference gene primer amplification gave estimated nucleated cell counts. Repertoires were generated with immunoSEQ multiplex PCR, while TCRdb's copy carries only in-frame clones and drops some. The DNA gave D and trimming, while V, J and clone size come from that table. The repertoire has 230,000 or so clones, approximately 82% of them found once; the top ten carry about 1.4%. This CDR3 is 13 amino acids long. The sequence came from a woman in her 40s who had recovered from COVID-19. The chain has TRBV21-1 and TRBJ2-7; TRBD1 reflects the table's D call only, with no check against the DNA. TRBV21-1 counts as a pseudogene. The sequenced sample consisted of peripheral blood. CDR3 coding DNA: TGTGCCAGAAAATCAGGGGTACCCTACGAGCAGTACTTC. Translating gives CARKSGVPYEQYF.